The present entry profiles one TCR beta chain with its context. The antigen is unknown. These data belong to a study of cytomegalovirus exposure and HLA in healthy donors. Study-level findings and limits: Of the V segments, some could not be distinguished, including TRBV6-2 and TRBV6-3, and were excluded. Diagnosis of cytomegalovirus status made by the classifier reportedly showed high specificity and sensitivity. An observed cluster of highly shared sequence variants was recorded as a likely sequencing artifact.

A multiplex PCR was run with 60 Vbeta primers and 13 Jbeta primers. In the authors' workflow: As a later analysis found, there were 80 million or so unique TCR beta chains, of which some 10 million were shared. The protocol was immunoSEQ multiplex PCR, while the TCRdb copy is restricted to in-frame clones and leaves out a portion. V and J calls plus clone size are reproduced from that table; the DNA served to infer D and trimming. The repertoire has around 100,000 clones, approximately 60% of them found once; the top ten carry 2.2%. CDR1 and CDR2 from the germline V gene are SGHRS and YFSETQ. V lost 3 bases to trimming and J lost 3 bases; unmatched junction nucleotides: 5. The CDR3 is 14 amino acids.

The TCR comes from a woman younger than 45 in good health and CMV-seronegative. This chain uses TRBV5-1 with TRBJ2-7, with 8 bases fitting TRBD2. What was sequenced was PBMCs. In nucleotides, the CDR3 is TGCGCCAGCAGCTCCCAAGCGGGAGACTACGAGCAGTACTTC. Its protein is CASSSQAGDYEQYF.